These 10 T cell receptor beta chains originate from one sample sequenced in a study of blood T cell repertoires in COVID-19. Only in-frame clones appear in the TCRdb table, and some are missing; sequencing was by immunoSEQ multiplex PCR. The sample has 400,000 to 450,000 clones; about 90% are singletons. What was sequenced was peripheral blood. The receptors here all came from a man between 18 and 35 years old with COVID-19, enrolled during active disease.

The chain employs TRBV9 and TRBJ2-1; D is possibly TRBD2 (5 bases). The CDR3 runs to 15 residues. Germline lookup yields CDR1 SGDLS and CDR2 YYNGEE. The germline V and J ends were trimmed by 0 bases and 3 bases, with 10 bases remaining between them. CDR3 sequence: CASSVGSGVYNEQFF. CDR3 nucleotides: TGTGCCAGCAGCGTAGGGAGCGGAGTCTACAATGAGCAGTTCTTC.

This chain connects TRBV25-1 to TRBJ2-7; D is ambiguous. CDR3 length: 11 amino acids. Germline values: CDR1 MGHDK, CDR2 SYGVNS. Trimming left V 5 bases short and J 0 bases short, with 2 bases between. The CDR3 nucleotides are TGTGCCAGCAGTCGCTCCTACGAGCAGTACTTC. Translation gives CASSRSYEQYF.

Written as DNA, the CDR3 is TGTGCCAGCAGCCCTACTTATAGCAATCAGCCCCAGCATTTT. Translating gives CASSPTYSNQPQHF. This chain links TRBV6-6 with TRBJ1-5; D is unclear. Looked up from germline, CDR1 is MNHNY and CDR2 is SVGAGI (reference sequence). The CDR3 runs to 14 residues. V was pared by 6 bases and J by 0 bases, with 9 bases between.

CDR3: CASSQDKGQFYGYTF. CDR3 coding DNA: TGCGCCAGCAGCCAAGATAAGGGACAGTTCTATGGCTACACCTTC. The chain couples TRBV4-1 to TRBJ1-2, with TRBD1 matching 7 bases. The CDR3 sequence is 15 residues long. The ends lost 0 bases at V and 4 bases at J; junction bases unmatched: 5. Germline CDR1 is MGHRA and CDR2 is YSYEKL.

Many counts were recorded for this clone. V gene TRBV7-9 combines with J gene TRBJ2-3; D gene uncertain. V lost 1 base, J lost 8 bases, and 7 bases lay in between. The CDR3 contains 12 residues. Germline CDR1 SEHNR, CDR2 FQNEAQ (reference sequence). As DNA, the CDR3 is TGTGCCAGCAGCTTAGGCCCCAGTACGCAGTATTTT. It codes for CASSLGPSTQYF.

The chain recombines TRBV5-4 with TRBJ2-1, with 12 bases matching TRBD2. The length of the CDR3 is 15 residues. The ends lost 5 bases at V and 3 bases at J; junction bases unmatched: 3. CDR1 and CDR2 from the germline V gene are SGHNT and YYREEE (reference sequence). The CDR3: CASRLAGGHYNEQFF. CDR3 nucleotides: TGTGCCAGCAGGCTAGCGGGGGGGCACTACAATGAGCAGTTCTTC. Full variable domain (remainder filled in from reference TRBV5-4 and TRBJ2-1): ETGVTQSPTHLIKTRGQQVTLRCSSQSGHNTVSWYQQALGQGPQFIFQYYREEENGRGNFPPRFSGLQFPNYSSELNVNALELDDSALYLCASRLAGGHYNEQFFGPGTRLTVL.

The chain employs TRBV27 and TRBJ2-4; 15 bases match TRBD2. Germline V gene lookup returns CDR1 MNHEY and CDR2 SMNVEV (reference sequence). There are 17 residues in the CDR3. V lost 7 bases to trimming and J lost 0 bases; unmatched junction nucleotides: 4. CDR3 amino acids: CASTGLAGGIAKNIQYF. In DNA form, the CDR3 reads TGTGCCAGCACAGGACTAGCGGGGGGGATAGCCAAAAACATTCAGTACTTC.

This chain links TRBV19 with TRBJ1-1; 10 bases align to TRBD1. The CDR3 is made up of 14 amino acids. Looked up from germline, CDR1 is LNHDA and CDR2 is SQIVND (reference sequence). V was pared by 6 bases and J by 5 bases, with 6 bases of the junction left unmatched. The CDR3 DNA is TGTGCCAGTAGGACAGGGGGCGCCGGGACTGAAGCTTTCTTT. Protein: CASRTGGAGTEAFF.

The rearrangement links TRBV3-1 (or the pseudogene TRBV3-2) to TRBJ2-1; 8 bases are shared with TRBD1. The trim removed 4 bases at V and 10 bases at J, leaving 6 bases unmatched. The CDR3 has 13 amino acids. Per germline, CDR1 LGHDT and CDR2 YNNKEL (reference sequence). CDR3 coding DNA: TGTGCCAGCAGCCGAGGGACAGGCTGGGAGCAGTTCTTC. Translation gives CASSRGTGWEQFF.

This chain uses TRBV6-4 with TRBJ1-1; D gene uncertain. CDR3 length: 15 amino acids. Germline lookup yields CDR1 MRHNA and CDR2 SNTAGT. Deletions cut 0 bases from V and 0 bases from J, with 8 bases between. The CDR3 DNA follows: TGTGCCAGCAGTGACTCGAGAATATTGAACACTGAAGCTTTCTTT. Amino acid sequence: CASSDSRILNTEAFF.